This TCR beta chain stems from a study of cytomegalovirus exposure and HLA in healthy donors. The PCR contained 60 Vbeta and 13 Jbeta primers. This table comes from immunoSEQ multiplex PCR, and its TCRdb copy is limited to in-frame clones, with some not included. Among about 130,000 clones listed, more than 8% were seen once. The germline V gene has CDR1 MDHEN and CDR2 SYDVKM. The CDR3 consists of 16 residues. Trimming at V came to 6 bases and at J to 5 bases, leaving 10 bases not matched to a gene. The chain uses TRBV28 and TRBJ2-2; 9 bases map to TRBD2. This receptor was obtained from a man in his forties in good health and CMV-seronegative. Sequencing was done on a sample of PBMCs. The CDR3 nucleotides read TGTGCCAGCAGAAGTGCGGCTAGCGGGGCGACCGGGGAGCTGTTTTTT. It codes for CASRSAASGATGELFF.